A selection of T cell receptor beta chains follows, all from one sample in a study of PD-L1 blockade in urothelial cancer. Clones were read by immunoSEQ multiplex PCR, and TCRdb kept only the in-frame ones, dropping some. The sample lists tens of thousands of clones, about 86% seen once, with 2.5% to 3.5% in the top ten. The sequenced sample was PBMCs, obtained around atezolizumab (anti-PD-L1) treatment. Source of these receptors: a man in his 70s with urothelial cancer. Both conserved end residues are part of each CDR3.

cdr3_length j_call v_call cdr3_aa
15 TRBJ2-7 TRBV18 CASSPTQGASYEQYF
16 TRBJ2-1 TRBV11-1 CASSSRQGLVGNEQFF
16 TRBJ2-3 TRBV18 CASPPRASGSADTQYF
15 TRBJ2-3 TRBV7-3 CASSRLAGGADTQYF
17 TRBJ2-1 TRBV7-6 CASSLNSQDSSYNEQFF
13 TRBJ1-2 TRBV19 CASSRGQQAGYTF
15 TRBJ1-1 TRBV5-4 CASSLAKGRGTEAFF
15 TRBJ2-1 TRBV7-3 CASSFDAPTGFEQFF
17 TRBJ1-2 TRBV13 CASSSGQGNKPRYGYTF
15 TRBJ2-1 TRBV4-2 CASSQQGPLYNEQFF
16 TRBJ1-2 TRBV19 CASSNPRQGANYGYTF
13 TRBJ2-1 TRBV6-1 CASTLSWDSHPFF
14 TRBJ1-1 TRBV5-1 CASSLGFFGTEAFF
13 TRBJ2-5 TRBV28 CASLAGGYETQYF
13 TRBJ1-1 TRBV29-1 CSVYGQLNTEAFF
14 TRBJ2-7 TRBV11-2 CASQTGFVSLEQYF
15 TRBJ2-5 TRBV7-2 CASSAYRGLGETQYF
12 TRBJ1-1 TRBV19 CASSVGQGIAFF
15 TRBJ2-1 TRBV2 CASSTETGAYNEQFF
12 TRBJ1-3 TRBV18 CASSSRGNTIYF
15 TRBJ2-1 TRBV18 CASSPPSGVYNGQFF
14 TRBJ2-3 TRBV9 CASSDRGGTDTQYF
13 TRBJ1-1 TRBV7-9 CASSQSGLTEAFF
15 TRBJ2-7 TRBV2 CASSRGRQGKDEQYF
16 TRBJ2-1 TRBV10-3 CAISEFLAGVGNEQFF
12 TRBJ1-2 TRBV2 CASSPGAGGYTF
12 TRBJ2-1 TRBV10-3 CAIAQGMNEQFF
15 TRBJ2-7 TRBV6-5 CASSYTGQGLNEQYF
15 TRBJ2-7 TRBV18 CASSRDSPARTEWYF
15 TRBJ1-1 TRBV27 CASSSQGLMNTEAFF
11 TRBJ2-7 TRBV30 CAWSANYEQYF
16 TRBJ2-5 TRBV28 CASSSGTGDIGETQYF
19 TRBJ2-2 TRBV4-1 CASSQGAGPARGNTGELFF
16 TRBJ1-1 TRBV7-2 CASSMGQGAPNTEAFF
15 TRBJ2-5 TRBV19 CASSEGGSRRETQYF
16 TRBJ2-5 TRBV18 CASSPPGLYPRETQYF
14 TRBJ2-1 TRBV7-2 CASSLYRLGDEQFF
12 TRBJ2-7 TRBV10-3 CAIAYRVGEQYF
14 TRBJ1-1 TRBV5-6 CASSIGGGGTEAFF
13 TRBJ2-7 TRBV5-8 CASSPGDREEQYF
12 TRBJ1-2 TRBV9 CASSAPDTSYTF
15 TRBJ2-1 TRBV5-4 CASSFRDRDYNEQFF
17 TRBJ2-3 TRBV19 CASREAGTPTSPYTQYF
16 TRBJ2-2 TRBV5-1 CASSPMGILDTGELFF
13 TRBJ2-7 TRBV6-1 CASSEAGVGEQYF
15 TRBJ2-5 TRBV18 CASSGLLAAKETQYF
11 TRBJ2-7 TRBV2 CASSPGYEQYF
17 TRBJ1-5 TRBV19 CASSRGTAGKSNQPQHF
13 TRBJ2-1 TRBV5-5 CASSAPTGTEQFF
13 TRBJ1-1 TRBV14 CASSQNSQTEAFF
14 TRBJ2-7 TRBV15 CATSIDRGKGEQYF
17 TRBJ2-5 TRBV10-1 CASSDGLAGGTTETQYF
16 TRBJ2-2 TRBV7-2 CASSRTGGPGTGELFF